The clone carrying this T cell receptor (beta chain) was seen at least ten times. Its antigen remains unknown. The sample originates from a study of T-cell memory formation after mild COVID-19. Study outcomes and limitations: From day 15 to 85, contracting clones were balanced between CD4 and CD8, whereas later expanders leaned toward CD4+. Largely, contracting CD4+ clones fell within CM and EM, and contracting CD8+ clones within EMRA.

Researchers used 5'RACE with constant-segment primers to make TCR alpha and TCR beta cDNA libraries that carry sample barcodes and UMIs. In TCRdb, the 5' RACE reads were re-called with MiXCR into one record per CDR3 protein. Among 150,000 to 200,000 distinct CDR3 sequences, approximately 10% were seen once, and the ten largest hold 3.5% to 4.5%. Germline V gene lookup returns CDR1 SEHNR and CDR2 FQNEAQ (reference sequence). V was shortened by 7 bases and J by 0 bases, with 13 bases between the two germline ends. The CDR3 contains 15 residues. The J gene is TRBJ2-1, the V gene TRBV7-9, with no clear D. Specimen: PBMCs or a T cell subset sorted from them (not recorded which). This clonotype was obtained from a young man who had mild COVID-19 (a few samples of this study predate the infection). Cell type and time point are not known. CDR3 in amino acids: CASTPLPSSYNEQFF. CDR3 DNA: TGTGCCAGCACCCCCCTACCGAGCTCCTACAATGAGCAGTTCTTC.